The 25 T cell receptor beta chains below were found in one sample sequenced in a study of T-cell reconstitution after alpha-beta-depleted transplantation in children. Library preparation (for TCRbeta) was performed with unique molecular identifiers. MiXCR, run by TCRdb on the PCR reads, gives a single entry per CDR3 protein. The sample holds 550,000 to 600,000 distinct CDR3 sequences, roughly 24% seen once. Material: PBMCs, mostly from graft donor cells, obtained 360 days after TCRalphabeta/CD19-depleted stem cell transplant. The receptor source for this set is a boy younger than two who had a stem cell transplant for acute myeloid leukemia, so the T cells may come from the graft donor.

At least ten counts were recorded for this clonotype. V gene TRBV28 combines with J gene TRBJ2-5, with D tentatively TRBD2 (6 bases). From germline, CDR1 is MDHEN and CDR2 SYDVKM. The CDR3 consists of 13 residues. V was clipped by 8 bases and J by 2 bases, with 12 bases between them. For the CDR3, the DNA is TGTGCCAGCGTCCCGGGAGATCAAGAGACCCAGTACTTC. It yields the protein CASVPGDQETQYF.

This clonotype showed up just a few times. The rearrangement links TRBV24-1 to TRBJ2-1, with D uncertain. V was trimmed by 4 bases and J by 10 bases, leaving 10 bases between them. The germline gives CDR1 KGHDR, CDR2 SFDVKD. This CDR3 region has 12 residues. Here the CDR3 reads CATSDPRKEQFF. The CDR3 nucleotides read TGTGCCACCAGTGACCCCCGGAAAGAGCAGTTCTTC.

J is TRBJ1-2 and V is TRBV6-1, with TRBD1 identical over 7 bases. In germline, CDR1 is MNHNS, CDR2 SASEGT. The CDR3 has 14 amino acids. V gave up 6 bases and J gave up 4 bases; unmatched junction bases: 8. The CDR3 sequence is CASRSLGQVYGYTF. CDR3 DNA: TGTGCCAGCAGATCCCTTGGACAGGTCTATGGCTACACCTTC.

The chain combines TRBV7-9 with TRBJ2-7, with D perhaps assigned TRBD1 or TRBD2 (5 bases each). The V end lost 1 base, the J end lost 3 bases, and 13 bases lay between the germline ends. The CDR3 covers 15 residues. Germline values: CDR1 SEHNR, CDR2 FQNEAQ (reference sequence). The CDR3 spells CASSLGRDAGYEQYF. The CDR3 bases are TGTGCCAGCAGCTTAGGAAGGGACGCTGGCTACGAGCAGTACTTC.

This clonotype appeared a few times. The V gene is TRBV9, the J gene TRBJ2-7; D perhaps matches TRBD1 (6 bases). CDR1 SGDLS and CDR2 YYNGEE come from the germline V gene. CDR3 length equals 16 residues. V was clipped by 0 bases and J by 0 bases, with 13 bases between them. The CDR3 nucleotides read TGTGCCAGCAGCGTAGGAGGACAGCCAGCCTCCTACGAGCAGTACTTC. It yields the protein CASSVGGQPASYEQYF.

The chain employs TRBV20-1 and TRBJ1-6; 7 nucleotides line up with TRBD1. The CDR3 runs to 12 residues. Germline-derived CDR1 and CDR2 are DFQATT and SNEGSKA (reference sequence). V lost 5 bases to trimming and J lost 13 bases; unmatched junction nucleotides: 8. In nucleotides, the CDR3 is TGCAGTGCTCCAGCCAGGGGGACGCCCCTCCACTTT. Amino acids: CSAPARGTPLHF.

The V call is TRBV4-3, the J call TRBJ2-1; unclear D gene. The germline V gene encodes CDR1 LGHNA and CDR2 YSLEER. The CDR3 has 17 amino acids. V gave up 1 base and J gave up 4 bases, with 17 bases separating them. In DNA, the CDR3 is TGCGCCAGCAGCCAAGTTTTTTTTACTGCCCCTTACAATGAGCAGTTCTTC. The encoded protein is CASSQVFFTAPYNEQFF.

The sample holds many counts of this clonotype. This chain links TRBV6-4 with TRBJ2-1; D possibly uses TRBD1 or TRBD2 (5 bases each). Germline CDR1 is MRHNA and CDR2 is SNTAGT. Trimming cost V 6 bases and J 0 bases, with 15 bases left between them. The CDR3 runs to 16 residues. CDR3 DNA: TGTGCCAGCAGGGAGGAGGCAGGGTTCTCCTACAATGAGCAGTTCTTC. It yields the protein CASREEAGFSYNEQFF.

This clonotype has just a few counts. V and J are TRBV7-2 and TRBJ2-1; D is undetermined. CDR1 SGHTA and CDR2 FQGNSA come from the germline V gene. Trimming removed 6 bases from V and 5 bases from J, with 8 bases in between. The CDR3 has 12 amino acids. As DNA, the CDR3 is TGTGCCAGCAGACCCGGTCACAATGAGCAGTTCTTC. Translation gives CASRPGHNEQFF.

The chain employs TRBV5-4 and TRBJ2-1; a possible D gene is TRBD1 (5 bases). The germline CDR1 and CDR2 sequences are SGHNT and YYREEE (reference sequence). Trimming took 1 base from V and 6 from J, leaving 14 bases between them. The CDR3 consists of 15 residues. The CDR3 protein is CASSLSGWETNEQFF. The CDR3 DNA sequence: TGTGCCAGCAGCTTGTCAGGGTGGGAAACCAATGAGCAGTTCTTC.

The chain carries TRBV7-2 and TRBJ2-5; a possible D gene is TRBD2 (5 bases). V was shortened by 7 bases and J by 5 bases, with 11 bases between the two germline ends. The CDR3 extends over 12 amino acids. The germline V gene encodes CDR1 SGHTA and CDR2 FQGNSA. CDR3 coding DNA: TGTGCCAGCACCGTGGGAGTTGAGACCCAGTACTTC. Its protein is CASTVGVETQYF. The full variable domain, completed using reference TRBV7-2 and TRBJ2-5, is GAGVSQSPSNKVTEKGKDVELRCDPISGHTALYWYRQSLGQGLEFLIYFQGNSAPDKSGLPSDRFSAERTGGSVSTLTIQRTQQEDSAVYLCASTVGVETQYFGPGTRLLVL.

The chain carries TRBV20-1 and TRBJ1-4; D gene unclear. The ends were cut back, 7 bases at V and 8 bases at J, with 8 bases in the middle. Germline CDR1 is DFQATT and CDR2 is SNEGSKA (reference sequence). The CDR3 is 10 amino acids. CDR3 sequence (DNA): TGCAGTGTTGAGAGGGAAAAACTGTTTTTT. It yields the protein CSVEREKLFF.

At least ten counts were recorded for this clonotype. CDR3 in amino acids: CASGILRGNEQFF. The CDR3 DNA sequence: TGTGCCAGCGGAATCCTCAGGGGAAATGAGCAGTTCTTC. V and J are TRBV6-1 and TRBJ2-1; the D gene is possibly TRBD1 (6 bases). V shed 8 bases and J shed 7 bases, with 15 bases lying between them. The length of the CDR3 is 13 residues. Germline CDR1 reads MNHNS; CDR2 reads SASEGT.

Many counts were recorded for this clonotype. V and J are TRBV29-1 and TRBJ2-5, with TRBD2 identical over 7 bases. The junction had 5 bases not matched to a gene; V was cut back by 4 bases and J by 3 bases. The CDR3 length is 13 residues. Germline CDR1 is SQVTM and CDR2 is ANQGSEA. For the CDR3, the DNA is TGCAGCGTTGGGGGGGGACGAGAAGAGACCCAGTACTTC. Translation: CSVGGGREETQYF. The whole variable domain, remainder taken from reference TRBV29-1 and TRBJ2-5, is SAVISQKPSRDICQRGTSLTIQCQVDSQVTMMFWYRQQPGQSLTLIATANQGSEATYESGFVIDKFPISRPNLTFSTLTVSNMSPEDSSIYLCSVGGGREETQYFGPGTRLLVL.

The chain combines TRBV10-3 with TRBJ1-1; the D is unclear. Trimming cost V 3 bases and J 0 bases, with 5 bases left between them. CDR1 ENHRY and CDR2 SYGVKD come from the germline V gene. This CDR3 region has 13 residues. The CDR3 region has the DNA TGTGCCATCAGTGACGGAGTGAACACTGAAGCTTTCTTT. Amino acid sequence: CAISDGVNTEAFF.

This clonotype was seen repeatedly, ten times or more. J is TRBJ1-1 and V is TRBV29-1; D is unclear. V gave up 5 bases and J gave up 0 bases, with 7 bases separating them. CDR1 is SQVTM, CDR2 ANQGSEA, per germline. The CDR3 contains 12 residues. CDR3 region: CSVPPLNTEAFF. The CDR3 region has the DNA TGCAGCGTTCCCCCACTGAACACTGAAGCTTTCTTT.

V usage is TRBV6-2 or TRBV6-3 and J usage is TRBJ2-6, with 7 nucleotides matching TRBD1. V was clipped by 0 bases and J by 0 bases; unmatched bases: 11. CDR1 MNHEY and CDR2 SVGEGT come from the germline V gene. The CDR3 sequence is 20 residues long. CDR3 protein: CASSYSILGQANSGANVLTF. The CDR3 nucleotides read TGTGCCAGCAGTTACTCGATTCTAGGACAGGCGAACTCTGGGGCCAACGTCCTGACTTTC.

This clonotype has a handful of counts. The J gene is TRBJ2-7, the V gene TRBV20-1, with no clear D. Germline CDR1 and CDR2: DFQATT and SNEGSKA (reference sequence). This CDR3 is 14 amino acids long. Trimming pared 3 bases from V and 3 bases from J, leaving 15 bases between. CDR3 DNA sequence: TGCAGTGCTAGCACATCCGACCTCCACTACGAGCAGTACTTC. Its protein product is CSASTSDLHYEQYF.

This clonotype was seen only a few times. CDR3 nucleotide sequence: TGTGCCAGCAGAAGAGATGGCAGGGCAGAGACCCAGTACTTC. This sequence encodes CASRRDGRAETQYF. The chain uses TRBV6-1 and TRBJ2-5, with TRBD1 as a possible D gene (5 bases). The germline V gene encodes CDR1 MNHNS and CDR2 SASEGT. V lost 6 bases, J lost 4 bases, and 15 bases lay in between. The CDR3 covers 14 residues.

This clonotype occurred many times. The V call is TRBV29-1, the J call TRBJ1-4, with D tentatively TRBD1 (5 bases). The V end lost 7 bases, the J end lost 8 bases, and 14 bases lay between the germline ends. Germline CDR1 reads SQVTM; CDR2 reads ANQGSEA. The length of the CDR3 is 12 residues. CDR3 nucleotide sequence: TGCAGCGGGGGACGGGCAGGCGAAAAACTGTTTTTT. It translates to CSGGRAGEKLFF.

This clonotype was observed many times. The V gene is TRBV7-2, the J gene TRBJ2-2; TRBD1 matches 9 bases. CDR1 and CDR2 from the germline V gene are SGHTA and FQGNSA. The length of the CDR3 is 15 residues. V shed 5 bases and J 5 bases; nucleotides not matched to a gene: 6. CDR3 in amino acids: CASSTTGGVTGELFF. CDR3 coding DNA: TGTGCCAGCAGCACCACAGGGGGCGTAACCGGGGAGCTGTTTTTT.

V usage is TRBV12-3 or TRBV12-4 and J usage is TRBJ1-5; 7 positions match TRBD1. The CDR3 runs 13 residues. Trimming removed 8 bases from V and 6 bases from J; junction bases left unmatched: 7. The CDR3 DNA follows: TGTGCCAGCGGAACAGGGGATCCTCAGCCCCAGCATTTT. This encodes CASGTGDPQPQHF.

Worth noting for this clonotype: A much larger clone sits a single nucleotide away, making a read error possible. J is TRBJ2-3 and V is TRBV12-3 or TRBV12-4; D uncertain. This CDR3 contains 13 residues. The CDR3 protein is CASSFRHFYTLYF. CDR3 in DNA: TGTGCCAGCAGTTTTCGTCACTTCTATACGCTGTATTTT.

The sample holds a few counts of this clonotype. The chain recombines TRBV12-3 or TRBV12-4 with TRBJ2-5; 9 bases map to TRBD2. V lost 3 bases, J lost 4 bases, and 3 bases stayed unmatched. The CDR3 extends over 14 amino acids. CDR3: CASSFRTSVETQYF. CDR3 DNA sequence: TGTGCCAGCAGTTTTAGGACTAGCGTAGAGACCCAGTACTTC.

V and J are TRBV27 and TRBJ2-2, with TRBD1 matching 8 bases. Per germline, CDR1 MNHEY and CDR2 SMNVEV (reference sequence). J gave up 2 bases and V 3 bases, and 23 bases lay outside the gene matches. CDR3 length equals 22 residues. The CDR3: CASSLIVKRGQGLAYNTGELFF. The CDR3 DNA reads TGTGCCAGCAGTTTGATTGTTAAACGAGGACAGGGCCTAGCCTACAACACCGGGGAGCTGTTTTTT.